This T cell receptor (beta chain) was documented in a study of blood T cells in healthy people across ages. A second roughly 6 to 12 cycle PCR used barcoded and J-beta primers. TCRdb ran MiXCR on the 5' RACE reads and lists one entry per CDR3 protein. The sample has around 650,000 distinct CDR3 sequences; about 30% are singletons. In its sample, this clonotype was seen a few times. The CDR3 is 17 residues long. Per germline, CDR1 LGHNA and CDR2 YNFKEQ. The TCR sequence derives from a woman older than 75 in good health. Sequenced sample: blood. This chain joins TRBV4-2 and TRBJ2-1, with 9 bases identical to TRBD2. The assigned J gene may be wrong: the sequence end matches TRBJ2-7 better. CDR3 sequence (DNA): TGTGCCAGCAGCCAAGAGGAACTAGCGGGCTCCTACAATGAGCAGTACTTC. Translating it yields CASSQEELAGSYNEQYF.